The 11 T cell receptor beta chains below all came from one sample that was sequenced in a study of T cell responses to AZD1222 COVID-19 vaccine. Repertoires were generated with immunoSEQ multiplex PCR, while TCRdb's copy carries only in-frame clones and drops some. The sample lists more than 95,000 clones; around 87% were seen once. The sequencing here drew on peripheral blood, taken on day 0 of AZD1222 vaccination. These receptors originate from an adult in good health.

The chain joins TRBV10-3 to TRBJ1-2, with 11 positions matching TRBD1. Germline V CDR1 and CDR2: ENHRY, SYGVKD. Trimming took 5 bases from V and 6 from J; bases not matched to a gene: 8. This CDR3 spans 15 amino acids. CDR3 coding DNA: TGTGCCATCAGTATAACCGGGACAGGGGGAGATGGCTACACCTTC. Encoded protein: CAISITGTGGDGYTF.

The gene calls are TRBV6-2 or TRBV6-3 and TRBJ2-7; D is perhaps TRBD2 (5 bases). Between the trimmed V and J ends, which lost 2 bases and 4 bases, there was a span of 12 bases. This CDR3 is 14 amino acids long. Germline assignment: CDR1 MNHEY and CDR2 SVGEGT. The CDR3 region is CASSYGLTKYEQYF. The CDR3 DNA is TGTGCCAGCAGTTACGGACTCACGAAATACGAGCAGTACTTC.

The rearrangement joins TRBV3-1 (or the pseudogene TRBV3-2) to TRBJ2-3; possible D gene TRBD2, 6 bases. The CDR3 totals 11 residues. Germline values: CDR1 LGHDT, CDR2 YNNKEL (reference sequence). V was pared by 11 bases and J by 6 bases, with 12 bases between. The CDR3 DNA sequence: TGTGCCTGTGCAGGAGGGGATACGCAGTATTTT. Encoded protein: CACAGGDTQYF.

This chain connects TRBV27 to TRBJ2-5, with 8 bases matching TRBD2. The CDR3 is 13 amino acids. J was trimmed by 3 bases and V by 6 bases; bases with no gene match: 3. Germline V gene lookup returns CDR1 MNHEY and CDR2 SMNVEV (reference sequence). CDR3 nucleotides: TGTGCCAGCAGGAGAGCGGGAGAAGAGACCCAGTACTTC. Encoded protein: CASRRAGEETQYF.

This chain uses TRBV5-1 with TRBJ2-1; 13 bases are a match to TRBD2. Germline values: CDR1 SGHRS, CDR2 YFSETQ. This CDR3 is 18 amino acids long. V trimming: 4 bases; J trimming: 4 bases; junction bases outside the gene matches: 11. The CDR3 DNA reads TGCGCCAGCAGCCGCGGACTAGCGGGAGACGGATCTTACAATGAGCAGTTCTTC. Its translation is CASSRGLAGDGSYNEQFF.

In this sample, this clone turned up a few times. This chain links TRBV5-1 with TRBJ1-4; 9 bases are a match to TRBD1. CDR1 is SGHRS, CDR2 YFSETQ, per germline. This CDR3 contains 15 residues. V lost 0 bases, J lost 7 bases, and 4 bases stayed unmatched. The CDR3 DNA reads as TGCGCCAGCAGCTTGGCGACAGGGGGAAGTGAAAAACTGTTTTTT. Encoded protein: CASSLATGGSEKLFF.

This chain uses TRBV7-3 with TRBJ2-3; possibly TRBD2 for D (6 bases). V was cut by 5 bases and J by 6 bases, with 15 bases left in between. This CDR3 is built from 14 residues. From germline, CDR1 is SGHTA and CDR2 FQGTGA. CDR3 loop: CASSTTSRGDTQYF. CDR3 nucleotides: TGTGCCAGCAGCACTACGAGTCGGGGGGATACGCAGTATTTT.

This clone was detected a few times. The V and J genes are TRBV7-2 and TRBJ2-7; 10 bases align to TRBD1. In germline, CDR1 is SGHTA, CDR2 FQGNSA. The length of the CDR3 is 15 residues. The V and J ends lost 1 base and 6 bases, in that order; junction bases with no gene match: 6. CDR3 protein: CASSLVGTGVGEQYF. CDR3 nucleotides: TGTGCCAGCAGCTTAGTCGGGACAGGGGTTGGCGAGCAGTACTTC.

This sequence joins TRBV7-9 and TRBJ2-1; 7 nucleotides line up with TRBD1. Germline CDR1 SEHNR, CDR2 FQNEAQ (reference sequence). The V and J ends lost 4 bases and 7 bases, in that order; junction bases with no gene match: 7. This CDR3 comprises 14 residues. CDR3 loop: CASSSTGFGNEQFF. The DNA of the CDR3 is TGTGCCAGCAGCTCGACAGGGTTTGGAAATGAGCAGTTCTTC.

V gene TRBV28 combines with J gene TRBJ1-2; the match to TRBD1 covers 7 bases. The germline gives CDR1 MDHEN, CDR2 SYDVKM. V trimming: 6 bases; J trimming: 4 bases; junction bases outside the gene matches: 11. The CDR3 is 15 residues long. CDR3 protein: CASRSRDRLSYGYTF. The CDR3 nucleotides read TGTGCCAGCAGGAGCCGGGACAGACTTTCCTATGGCTACACCTTC.

The V gene is TRBV6-6, the J gene TRBJ2-1, with no clear D. V was shortened by 2 bases and J by 7 bases, with 9 bases between the two germline ends. The CDR3 contains 13 residues. In germline, CDR1 is MNHNY, CDR2 SVGAGI (reference sequence). The CDR3 is CASSYDLPNEQFF. In nucleotides, the CDR3 is TGTGCCAGCAGTTACGACCTCCCAAATGAGCAGTTCTTC.